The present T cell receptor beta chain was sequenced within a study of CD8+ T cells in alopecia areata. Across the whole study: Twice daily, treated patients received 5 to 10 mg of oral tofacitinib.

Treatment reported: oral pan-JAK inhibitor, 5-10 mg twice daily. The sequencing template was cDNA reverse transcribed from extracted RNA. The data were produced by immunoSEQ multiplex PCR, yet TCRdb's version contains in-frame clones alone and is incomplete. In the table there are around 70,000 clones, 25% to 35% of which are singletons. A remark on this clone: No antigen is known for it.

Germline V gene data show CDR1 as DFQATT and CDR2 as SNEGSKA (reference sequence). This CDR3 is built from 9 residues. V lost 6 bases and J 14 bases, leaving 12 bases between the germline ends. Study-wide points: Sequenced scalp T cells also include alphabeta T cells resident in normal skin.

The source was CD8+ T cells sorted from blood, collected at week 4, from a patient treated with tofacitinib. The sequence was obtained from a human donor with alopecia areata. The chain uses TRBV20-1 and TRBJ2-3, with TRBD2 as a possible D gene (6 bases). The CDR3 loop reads CSAAGSVYF. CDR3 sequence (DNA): TGCAGTGCCGCCGGGAGTGTGTATTTT.